A single sample gave rise to the 26 T cell receptor beta chains below, sequenced in a study of memory CD4+ T cells and cytomegalovirus serostatus. The sort gate was single viable CD3+CD4+CD8-CD45RO+ cells for memory CD4+ T cells. Data came from immunoSEQ multiplex PCR; TCRdb stores just in-frame clones and leaves some out. The table shows about 92,000 clones, with roughly 80% occurring only once. Sequencing was done on a sample of memory CD4+ T cells from blood. The receptor set was obtained from an adult in good health and CMV-seropositive.

The genes are TRBV7-9 and TRBJ1-2; D might be TRBD1 (5 bases). The V and J ends lost 8 bases and 8 bases respectively, with 18 bases between them. The germline V gene encodes CDR1 SEHNR and CDR2 FQNEAQ (reference sequence). This CDR3 region has 13 residues. The CDR3 is CASQGRDRGGYTF. The CDR3 DNA reads TGTGCCAGCCAGGGAAGGGATCGGGGAGGCTACACCTTC.

The chain joins TRBV28 to TRBJ1-4; no firm D call. In germline, CDR1 is MDHEN, CDR2 SYDVKM. CDR3 length: 15 amino acids. V was trimmed by 6 bases and J by 1 base, leaving 12 bases between them. The CDR3 protein is CASSPVGVTNEKLFF. CDR3 DNA sequence: TGTGCCAGCAGCCCGGTGGGCGTAACTAATGAAAAACTGTTTTTT.

The chain joins TRBV4-1 to TRBJ2-1; a possible D gene is TRBD2 (6 bases). The CDR3 consists of 14 residues. Per germline, CDR1 MGHRA and CDR2 YSYEKL. The V and J ends lost 4 bases and 3 bases respectively, with 10 bases between them. For the CDR3, the DNA is TGCGCCAGCAGCCGGGCCGGGAGCTACAATGAGCAGTTCTTC. Translation gives CASSRAGSYNEQFF.

The gene calls are TRBV7-9 and TRBJ1-5; tentative D call: TRBD1 (5 bases). This CDR3 region has 15 residues. V was clipped by 5 bases and J by 1 base, with 12 bases between them. From germline, CDR1 is SEHNR and CDR2 FQNEAQ (reference sequence). The CDR3 bases are TGTGCCAGCAGCCCCCGGGGGGGGAGCAATCAGCCCCAGCATTTT. Translated, it gives CASSPRGGSNQPQHF.

This clone came up once. V and J are TRBV5-6 and TRBJ2-3; D possibly corresponds to TRBD2 (6 bases). This CDR3 comprises 14 residues. V shed 0 bases and J shed 7 bases, with 12 bases lying between them. Germline loops: CDR1 SGHDT, CDR2 YYEEEE. In DNA form, the CDR3 reads TGTGCCAGCAGCTTGGACAGACTAGGCAATACGCAGTATTTT. Amino acid sequence: CASSLDRLGNTQYF.

The V and J genes are TRBV5-4 and TRBJ1-3, with D perhaps TRBD1 (5 bases). The V gene's germline CDR1 is SGHNT and CDR2 YYREEE (reference sequence). This CDR3 region has 14 residues. Trimming cost V 2 bases and J 3 bases, with 9 bases left between them. This chain's CDR3 is CASSFRGVGNTIYF. The CDR3 DNA is TGTGCCAGCAGCTTCCGGGGGGTTGGAAACACCATATATTTT.

The CDR3 region has the DNA TGCAGCGTTAGGCAGGGTTCAGATACGCAGTATTTT. Its protein product is CSVRQGSDTQYF. The gene calls are TRBV29-1 and TRBJ2-3; a weak D match, TRBD1 (5 bases). CDR3 size: 12 residues. V was pared by 5 bases and J by 4 bases, with 10 bases between. In germline, CDR1 is SQVTM, CDR2 ANQGSEA.

The genes are TRBV7-2 and TRBJ2-1, with 8 bases fitting TRBD1. The V and J ends lost 5 bases and 7 bases, in that order; junction bases with no gene match: 7. CDR1 and CDR2 from the germline V gene are SGHTA and FQGNSA. The CDR3 extends over 14 amino acids. For the CDR3, the DNA is TGTGCCAGCAGCAAGCGACAGGGGAGAAATGAGCAGTTCTTC. Its protein product is CASSKRQGRNEQFF.

CDR3 bases: TGTGCCAGCACAGCGGGACAGTCTAGTAATGAAAAACTGTTTTTT. This codes for CASTAGQSSNEKLFF. The chain has TRBV28 and TRBJ1-4, with TRBD1 matching 7 bases. V lost 7 bases to trimming and J lost 4 bases; unmatched junction nucleotides: 9. The CDR3 contains 15 residues. CDR1 MDHEN and CDR2 SYDVKM come from the germline V gene.

The rearrangement links TRBV7-2 to TRBJ1-2; the match to TRBD1 covers 7 bases. CDR1 and CDR2 (germline): SGHTA, FQGNSA. J was trimmed by 5 bases and V by 7 bases; bases with no gene match: 13. The CDR3 loop spans 15 amino acids. CDR3 coding DNA: TGTGCCAGCACCCTCGGGGCAGGGGGGACTTATGGCTACACCTTC. Encoded protein: CASTLGAGGTYGYTF.

This chain joins TRBV2 and TRBJ2-2; TRBD2 agrees at 10 bases. CDR3 length: 15 amino acids. Per the germline V gene, CDR1 is SNHLY and CDR2 is FYNNEI. V shed 6 bases and J 7 bases; nucleotides not matched to a gene: 8. CDR3 amino acids: CASRKSGRAGGELFF. The CDR3 nucleotides are TGTGCCAGCAGGAAAAGCGGGAGGGCCGGCGGGGAGCTGTTTTTT.

The V call is TRBV27, the J call TRBJ1-5, with no clear D. Germline CDR1 reads MNHEY; CDR2 reads SMNVEV (reference sequence). The V and J ends lost 3 bases and 3 bases respectively, with 3 bases between them. The CDR3 spans 12 residues. The CDR3 sequence is CASSFTNQPQHF. The CDR3 DNA sequence: TGTGCCAGCAGTTTCACCAATCAGCCCCAGCATTTT.

The chain carries TRBV6-1 and TRBJ1-3; no reliable D call. With 2 bases removed from V and 8 bases from J, the gap between germline ends came to 13 bases. The CDR3 is 14 amino acids. In germline, CDR1 is MNHNS, CDR2 SASEGT. This chain's CDR3 is CASSEWPFPDTIYF. CDR3 in DNA: TGTGCCAGCAGTGAATGGCCCTTCCCGGACACCATATATTTT.

V usage is TRBV7-3 and J usage is TRBJ1-1; no clear D. Trimming cost V 2 bases and J 8 bases, with 15 bases left between them. Germline-derived CDR1 and CDR2 are SGHTA and FQGTGA. The CDR3 contains 14 residues. CDR3 DNA: TGTGCCAGCAGCTTAGTTAGGGTCCCAGTGGAAGCTTTCTTT. This translates into CASSLVRVPVEAFF.

The gene calls are TRBV13 and TRBJ1-2; D is unclear. The CDR3 consists of 14 residues. V shed 5 bases and J shed 3 bases, with 13 bases lying between them. Germline CDR1 reads PRHDT; CDR2 reads FYEKMQ (reference sequence). Here the CDR3 DNA reads TGTGCCAGCAGCCGAAGAGATGAAGACTATGGCTACACCTTC. Its translation: CASSRRDEDYGYTF. The complete variable domain, with remaining parts taken from reference TRBV13 and TRBJ1-2, reads AAGVIQSPRHLIKEKRETATLKCYPIPRHDTVYWYQQGPGQDPQFLISFYEKMQSDKGSIPDRFSAQQFSDYHSELNMSSLELGDSALYFCASSRRDEDYGYTFGSGTRLTVV.

The chain carries TRBV6-6 and TRBJ2-5, with no clear D. CDR3 length equals 13 residues. V lost 0 bases, J lost 6 bases, and 8 bases lay in between. Germline loops: CDR1 MNHNY, CDR2 SVGAGI (reference sequence). The CDR3 region is CASSYSVAQTQYF. The CDR3 nucleotides are TGTGCCAGCAGTTACTCGGTAGCCCAGACCCAGTACTTC.

This clone has a handful of counts. The chain has TRBV4-1 and TRBJ1-1; D remains unclear. CDR3 length: 11 residues. Germline lookup yields CDR1 MGHRA and CDR2 YSYEKL. The V and J ends lost 1 base and 8 bases respectively, with 5 bases between them. The CDR3 DNA follows: TGCGCCAGCAGCCAAGCATCAGAAGCTTTCTTT. Its translation: CASSQASEAFF.

V gene TRBV5-6 combines with J gene TRBJ2-5; D not resolved. The CDR3 is made up of 14 amino acids. Germline V gives CDR1 SGHDT, CDR2 YYEEEE. Trimming left V 2 bases short and J 5 bases short, with 13 bases between. The CDR3, as DNA: TGTGCCAGCAGCTTATGGACCCGATGGGAGACCCAGTACTTC. This codes for CASSLWTRWETQYF.

CDR3 coding DNA: TGTGCCAGCAGCTTGAACGGGCCTCCCGGGCAGCAGTACTTC. It translates to CASSLNGPPGQQYF. The J gene is TRBJ2-7, the V gene TRBV7-2, with no clear D. CDR3 length equals 14 residues. Germline-derived CDR1 and CDR2 are SGHTA and FQGNSA. V lost 3 bases, J lost 8 bases, and 17 bases lay in between. Using reference TRBV7-2 and TRBJ2-7 for the parts outside the CDR3, the full variable domain is GAGVSQSPSNKVTEKGKDVELRCDPISGHTALYWYRQSLGQGLEFLIYFQGNSAPDKSGLPSDRFSAERTGGSVSTLTIQRTQQEDSAVYLCASSLNGPPGQQYFGPGTRLTVT.

The CDR3: CASSSPDYGYTF. For the CDR3, the DNA is TGTGCCAGCAGTTCCCCGGACTATGGCTACACCTTC. V and J are TRBV2 and TRBJ1-2; the D is unclear. Trimming stripped 5 bases from V and 3 bases from J, with 7 bases between. Germline V gives CDR1 SNHLY, CDR2 FYNNEI. The CDR3 is 12 amino acids.

The table lists this clone with a few counts. The CDR3 sequence: CASSSGNSYGYTF. Here the CDR3 DNA reads TGTGCCAGCAGCTCCGGGAACTCTTATGGCTACACCTTC. V is TRBV7-9 and J is TRBJ1-2; D not resolved. CDR3 length equals 13 residues. The V gene's germline CDR1 is SEHNR and CDR2 FQNEAQ (reference sequence). Between the trimmed V and J ends, which lost 4 bases and 5 bases, there was a span of 11 bases. The full variable domain, its missing parts supplied by reference TRBV7-9 and TRBJ1-2, is DTGVSQNPRHKITKRGQNVTFRCDPISEHNRLYWYRQTLGQGPEFLTYFQNEAQLEKSRLLSDRFSAERPKGSFSTLEIQRTEQGDSAMYLCASSSGNSYGYTFGSGTRLTVV.

The rearrangement uses TRBV5-1 and TRBJ1-1, with 7 bases that match TRBD1. The CDR3 runs to 12 residues. After removal of 4 bases from V and 8 bases from J, the junction contained 5 bases not matched to a gene. Germline assignment: CDR1 SGHRS and CDR2 YFSETQ. The CDR3 nucleotides are TGCGCCAGCAGCCCACAGGGGCAGGAAGCTTTCTTT. This sequence encodes CASSPQGQEAFF.

A word on this clone: This sample also contains other DNA sequences that code for the same CDR3. J is TRBJ1-3 and V is TRBV2; no firm D call. The CDR3 extends over 14 amino acids. Germline V gene sequence: CDR1 SNHLY, CDR2 FYNNEI. Trimming stripped 3 bases from V and 0 bases from J, with 6 bases between. CDR3 in amino acids: CASSEGNSGNTIYF. The CDR3 nucleotides are TGTGCCAGCAGTGAGGGGAACTCTGGAAACACCATATATTTT.

The chain employs TRBV18 and TRBJ2-7, with D possibly being TRBD1 (6 bases). The CDR3 runs 14 residues. V gave up 3 bases and J gave up 6 bases, with 15 bases separating them. In germline, CDR1 is KGHSH, CDR2 LQKENI. The CDR3 protein is CASSPFDRLGEQYF. Written as DNA, the CDR3 is TGTGCCAGCTCACCCTTCGACAGGTTAGGCGAGCAGTACTTC.

This CDR3 is CASSLVGTGEGDYTF. In DNA, the CDR3 is TGTGCCAGCAGCTTAGTGGGGACAGGGGAGGGAGACTACACCTTC. The rearrangement joins TRBV7-2 to TRBJ1-2, with 10 bases aligning to TRBD1. V was clipped by 1 base and J by 10 bases; unmatched bases: 9. CDR1 and CDR2 from the germline V gene are SGHTA and FQGNSA. This CDR3 contains 15 residues.

The rearrangement links TRBV5-1 to TRBJ1-3; D unresolved. The germline CDR1 and CDR2 sequences are SGHRS and YFSETQ. Trimming left V 2 bases short and J 0 bases short, with 12 bases between. The CDR3 runs to 16 residues. This CDR3 is CASSLSTEASGNTIYF. In DNA form, the CDR3 reads TGCGCCAGCAGCTTAAGTACCGAAGCCTCTGGAAACACCATATATTTT.